Sequencing of this T cell receptor (beta chain) was carried out in a study of cytomegalovirus exposure and HLA in healthy donors. Study outcomes and limitations: Accurate HLA-A and HLA-B prediction from TCR beta sequences was reported for most subjects.

Primers for the PCR totalled 60 Vbeta and 13 Jbeta. Sequencing used immunoSEQ multiplex PCR; TCRdb keeps in-frame clones, though not all of them. The repertoire holds roughly 110,000 clones, around 69% seen once, with about 2.5% in the top ten. Points on this clone: No antigen is known for it.

The sequence was collected from a man aged 18 to 29 in good health and CMV-seronegative. The sequencing sample was made of PBMCs.

CDR3 residues: CASSLAPGQPQHF. The CDR3, as DNA: TGCGCCAGCAGCTTGGCCCCGGGGCAGCCCCAGCATTTT. The rearrangement joins TRBV5-1 to TRBJ1-5; no clear D gene. CDR3 length: 13 residues. Trimming cost V 0 bases and J 7 bases, with 8 bases left between them. Germline V gene data show CDR1 as SGHRS and CDR2 as YFSETQ.